The 16 T cell receptor beta chains below come from one sample, sequenced in a study of regulatory dendritic cells for organ transplantation. Assay used: immunoSEQ multiplex PCR; TCRdb lists only in-frame clones, some missing. The sample includes tens of thousands of clones, 75% to 95% of them seen just once. Sequencing was performed on naive CD8+ T cells from blood. Documented subset: CD45RA+ naive T cells. These receptor sequences come from a human donor in good health.

This chain links TRBV5-5 with TRBJ2-7; possibly TRBD2 for D (5 bases). The CDR3 length is 14 residues. Germline CDR1 is SGHKS and CDR2 is YYEKEE (reference sequence). With 0 bases removed from V and 6 bases from J, the gap between germline ends came to 13 bases. The CDR3 loop is CASSLVDFSLEQYF. CDR3 nucleotide sequence: TGTGCCAGCAGCTTGGTGGACTTCTCCCTCGAGCAGTACTTC.

The gene calls are TRBV6-5 and TRBJ1-4; D is ambiguous. Germline assignment: CDR1 MNHEY and CDR2 SVGAGI. The CDR3 loop spans 13 amino acids. V was pared by 2 bases and J by 5 bases, with 6 bases between. The CDR3 DNA is TGTGCCAGCAGTTACGTCAGAAATGAAAAACTGTTTTTT. Its translation: CASSYVRNEKLFF.

The rearrangement joins TRBV19 to TRBJ2-7; D is possibly TRBD1 or TRBD2 (5 bases each). There are 14 residues in the CDR3. The V gene's germline CDR1 is LNHDA and CDR2 SQIVND (reference sequence). The germline V and J ends were trimmed by 4 bases and 0 bases, with 10 bases remaining between them. CDR3 in DNA: TGTGCCAGTAGTACCTCCGGGACCTCCTACGAGCAGTACTTC. Translated, it gives CASSTSGTSYEQYF.

J is TRBJ1-2 and V is TRBV15; D is ambiguous. In germline, CDR1 is LNHNV, CDR2 YYDKDF (reference sequence). V lost 0 bases to trimming and J lost 8 bases, with 16 bases between them. This CDR3 spans 15 amino acids. This CDR3 is CATSRDYPPAWGYTF. The DNA for the CDR3 is TGTGCCACCAGCAGAGATTATCCCCCGGCGTGGGGCTACACCTTC.

This clone was counted a few times. The rearrangement uses TRBV9 and TRBJ1-5; D might be TRBD1 (5 bases). The V gene's germline CDR1 is SGDLS and CDR2 YYNGEE. This CDR3 is built from 14 residues. With 0 bases removed from V and 5 bases from J, the gap between germline ends came to 9 bases. CDR3 sequence reads: CASSVAGGHQPQHF. The DNA of the CDR3 is TGTGCCAGCAGCGTAGCCGGGGGACATCAGCCCCAGCATTTT.

The CDR3 DNA reads as TGCGCCAGCAGCTTGGATTCTCTAGAAGCCTACGAGCAGTACTTC. Translated, it gives CASSLDSLEAYEQYF. The J gene is TRBJ2-7, the V gene TRBV5-1; D gene uncertain. Germline V CDR1 and CDR2: SGHRS, YFSETQ. The germline V and J ends were trimmed by 0 bases and 2 bases, with 12 bases remaining between them. The CDR3 has 15 amino acids. The full variable domain, with the rest looked up from reference TRBV5-1 and TRBJ2-7, is KAGVTQTPRYLIKTRGQQVTLSCSPISGHRSVSWYQQTPGQGLQFLFEYFSETQRNKGNFPGRFSGRQFSNSRSEMNVSTLELGDSALYLCASSLDSLEAYEQYFGPGTRLTVT.

The chain joins TRBV9 to TRBJ2-3; perhaps TRBD2 as D (6 bases). The V end lost 0 bases, the J end lost 0 bases, and 11 bases lay between the germline ends. This CDR3 comprises 16 residues. The V gene's germline CDR1 is SGDLS and CDR2 YYNGEE. The CDR3 nucleotides read TGTGCCAGCAGCGTAGGTGATAGCGGAAGCACAGATACGCAGTATTTT. Residues: CASSVGDSGSTDTQYF.

The V gene is TRBV27, the J gene TRBJ1-2; 7 bases map to TRBD1. The CDR3 consists of 14 residues. Germline CDR1 reads MNHEY; CDR2 reads SMNVEV (reference sequence). The trim removed 4 bases at V and 4 bases at J, leaving 6 bases unmatched. In DNA, the CDR3 is TGTGCCAGCAGTTCGCAGGACAGGCCCTATGGCTACACCTTC. Its protein product is CASSSQDRPYGYTF.

The chain's CDR3 is CAWSGGVNTEAFF. CDR3 DNA sequence: TGTGCCTGGAGTGGGGGGGTGAACACTGAAGCTTTCTTT. The gene calls are TRBV30 and TRBJ1-1; the D gene is possibly TRBD1 (5 bases). The germline V gene encodes CDR1 GTSNPN and CDR2 SVGIG (reference sequence). V lost 1 base to trimming and J lost 0 bases, with 6 bases between them. CDR3 length: 13 residues.

This clone was seen only once. The chain recombines TRBV19 with TRBJ1-4; 10 nucleotides match TRBD1. After removal of 3 bases from V and 6 bases from J, the junction contained 4 bases not matched to a gene. This CDR3 is 15 amino acids long. From germline, CDR1 is LNHDA and CDR2 SQIVND (reference sequence). In DNA form, the CDR3 reads TGTGCCAGTAGTATCCAGACAGGGGGCCATGAAAAACTGTTTTTT. It encodes CASSIQTGGHEKLFF.

V gene TRBV4-3 combines with J gene TRBJ2-1, with D possibly matching TRBD2 (5 bases). Germline V gene sequence: CDR1 LGHNA, CDR2 YSLEER. V lost 4 bases, J lost 3 bases, and 13 bases lay in between. The length of the CDR3 is 15 residues. The CDR3 region is CASSPSSGSYNEQFF. CDR3 nucleotide sequence: TGCGCCAGCAGCCCCTCCAGCGGTAGCTACAATGAGCAGTTCTTC.

V is TRBV28 and J is TRBJ2-7, with a tentative D call TRBD1 (5 bases). The CDR3 covers 14 residues. Trimming took off 3 bases at V and 5 bases at J, with 14 bases between the two ends. Per the germline V gene, CDR1 is MDHEN and CDR2 is SYDVKM. As DNA, the CDR3 is TGTGCCAGCAGTTTTTTAGGCACAGGAGACGAGCAGTACTTC. Its protein is CASSFLGTGDEQYF.

The chain uses TRBV29-1 and TRBJ2-3; the D gene is possibly TRBD1 (6 bases). The germline CDR1 and CDR2 sequences are SQVTM and ANQGSEA. Trimming left V 7 bases short and J 8 bases short, with 19 bases between. This CDR3 comprises 13 residues. The CDR3 bases are TGCAGCGGTACAGGGACGTCCGGCGTTACGCAGTATTTT. Encoded protein: CSGTGTSGVTQYF.

The V call is TRBV30, the J call TRBJ1-4; D gene unclear. The V end lost 4 bases, the J end lost 7 bases, and 10 bases lay between the germline ends. The CDR3 spans 12 residues. The germline V gene encodes CDR1 GTSNPN and CDR2 SVGIG (reference sequence). The CDR3 nucleotides read TGTGCCTGGACCCAACAAGGTGAAAAACTGTTTTTT. Encoded protein: CAWTQQGEKLFF.

The chain is built from TRBV4-1 and TRBJ2-5, with a weak D call TRBD2 (6 bases). Germline CDR1 is MGHRA and CDR2 is YSYEKL. The CDR3 extends over 18 amino acids. Trimming stripped 1 base from V and 0 bases from J, with 18 bases between. CDR3 sequence reads: CASSQGPLRGRYQETQYF. Here the CDR3 DNA reads TGCGCCAGCAGCCAAGGACCCTTGCGGGGCAGGTACCAAGAGACCCAGTACTTC.

In DNA, the CDR3 is TGTGCCAGCAGTTTCCAGGGGCTCGAGAATTCCTACGAGCAGTACTTC. The encoded protein is CASSFQGLENSYEQYF. The J gene is TRBJ2-7, the V gene TRBV27; TRBD1 is a possible D gene (6 bases). V lost 3 bases to trimming and J lost 1 base, with 16 bases between them. The CDR3 extends over 16 amino acids. Germline V CDR1 and CDR2: MNHEY, SMNVEV (reference sequence).